These 4 T cell receptor beta chains were all obtained from the same sample, sequenced in a study of neoadjuvant nivolumab and ipilimumab in lung cancer. Sequenced by immunoSEQ multiplex PCR; TCRdb stores in-frame clones only, minus some. The data contain just under 4,000 clones, over 60% of them singletons. Sequencing was performed on peripheral blood, taken after neoadjuvant nivolumab, alone or with ipilimumab, at or shortly before surgery. The receptors here all came from an adult with non-small cell lung cancer.

V and J are TRBV30 and TRBJ2-5, with D tentatively TRBD2 (5 bases). The J call may be in error: the DNA end matches TRBJ2-7 better. There are 14 residues in the CDR3. Per the germline V gene, CDR1 is GTSNPN and CDR2 is SVGIG (reference sequence). The CDR3 spells CAWSVRGFTYEQYF. CDR3 nucleotide sequence: TGTGCCTGGAGTGTACGGGGATTTACCTACGAGCAGTACTTC.

The rearrangement uses TRBV2 and TRBJ2-7, with 8 bases fitting TRBD2. V lost 9 bases to trimming and J lost 6 bases; unmatched junction nucleotides: 7. Germline-derived CDR1 and CDR2 are SNHLY and FYNNEI. CDR3 length: 12 residues. CDR3 region: CASERESLEQYF. The CDR3 nucleotides read TGTGCCAGTGAGCGGGAGTCTCTCGAGCAGTACTTC.

The chain employs TRBV5-1 and TRBJ1-3; D not resolved. The CDR3 spans 13 residues. Trimming removed 0 bases from V and 4 bases from J, with 5 bases in between. The V gene's germline CDR1 is SGHRS and CDR2 YFSETQ. The CDR3: CASSLDIGNTIYF. DNA for the CDR3: TGCGCCAGCAGCTTGGACATCGGAAACACCATATATTTT.

This chain links TRBV5-5 with TRBJ2-7; 9 nucleotides align to TRBD2. V lost 2 bases to trimming and J lost 7 bases; unmatched junction nucleotides: 10. This CDR3 is 15 amino acids long. CDR1 SGHKS and CDR2 YYEKEE come from the germline V gene (reference sequence). This chain's CDR3 is CASSFWVAGAGEQYF. The CDR3 DNA sequence: TGTGCCAGCAGCTTTTGGGTAGCGGGAGCCGGGGAGCAGTACTTC.